Listed here are 16 T cell receptor beta chains from one sample, sequenced in a study of T-cell reconstitution after alpha-beta-depleted transplantation in children listed by TCRdb under 2016. Receptor libraries were prepared by PCR. Sequenced using an Illumina HiSeq 2500. To normalize quantification of the TCRbeta repertoire, the TCR libraries were built with molecular barcoding that relied on unique molecular identifiers. Using fastp trimming at Q25 and MiXCR clonotype assembly, TCRdb reanalyzed the public sequencing data and kept in-frame beta chains. Rows are combined by CDR3 protein, so each entry shows the most common genes and DNA. In all, the sample holds about 500,000 distinct CDR3 sequences, and approximately 29% of those were seen once. In total, the top ten clones hold more than 2% of the sample. The sequencing here drew on PBMCs from the stem cell graft donor, taken from the stem cell graft. These receptors came from a human donor who donated a stem cell graft to a child with aplastic anemia.

This clonotype has just a few counts. The chain combines TRBV20-1 with TRBJ1-5, with 12 bases matching TRBD1. The germline CDR1 and CDR2 sequences are DFQATT and SNEGSKA (reference sequence). Trimming at V came to 6 bases and at J to 3 bases, leaving 9 bases not matched to a gene. CDR3 size: 16 residues. DNA for the CDR3: TGCAGTGCCCCGGGACAGGGGGCGGGAAACAATCAGCCCCAGCATTTT. It translates to CSAPGQGAGNNQPQHF.

This chain links TRBV28 with TRBJ2-2; perhaps TRBD1 as D (6 bases). Germline V gene data show CDR1 as MDHEN and CDR2 as SYDVKM. Trimming removed 11 bases at V and 1 base at J, with 20 bases between. This CDR3 is 16 amino acids long. The CDR3 reads CAVHLDRSENTGELFF. The CDR3 nucleotides read TGTGCCGTACACCTCGACAGGTCAGAGAACACCGGGGAGCTGTTTTTT.

The gene calls are TRBV6-5 and TRBJ1-2, with TRBD1 matching over 7 bases. In germline, CDR1 is MNHEY, CDR2 SVGAGI. With 2 bases clipped from V and 1 base from J, the junction kept 7 bases outside the gene matches. The CDR3 length is 16 residues. As DNA, the CDR3 is TGTGCCAGCAGTTACAGAGGACAGGATTTTAACTATGGCTACACCTTC. Protein sequence: CASSYRGQDFNYGYTF.

J is TRBJ2-7 and V is TRBV6-1; TRBD1 is a possible D gene (7 bases). The CDR3 is 14 amino acids. Trimming pared 7 bases from V and 2 bases from J, leaving 15 bases between. Germline assignment: CDR1 MNHNS and CDR2 SASEGT. CDR3 region: CASNVGGTAYEQYF. DNA for the CDR3: TGTGCCAGCAATGTCGGCGGGACAGCCTACGAGCAGTACTTC.

This clonotype came up once. The chain carries TRBV14 and TRBJ2-1; D is tentatively TRBD1 or TRBD2 (5 bases each). V lost 5 bases and J lost 4, with 18 bases in between. Germline V gene data show CDR1 as SGHDN and CDR2 as FVKESK. The CDR3 is made up of 16 amino acids. The DNA of the CDR3 is TGTGCCAGCAGCTCACAGACCTTGAGGGGATACAATGAGCAGTTCTTC. Translated, it gives CASSSQTLRGYNEQFF.

The table lists this clonotype with a few counts. V gene TRBV5-5 combines with J gene TRBJ2-2; TRBD1 agrees at 7 bases. CDR1 SGHKS and CDR2 YYEKEE come from the germline V gene (reference sequence). CDR3 size: 16 residues. V gave up 4 bases and J gave up 0 bases; unmatched junction bases: 6. The CDR3 reads CASSRIGTANTGELFF. CDR3 nucleotides: TGTGCCAGCAGCCGGATCGGGACAGCGAACACCGGGGAGCTGTTTTTT. The full variable domain, its missing parts supplied by reference TRBV5-5 and TRBJ2-2, is DAGVTQSPTHLIKTRGQQVTLRCSPISGHKSVSWYQQVLGQGPQFIFQYYEKEERGRGNFPDRFSARQFPNYSSELNVNALLLGDSALYLCASSRIGTANTGELFFGEGSRLTVL.

The table lists this clonotype with a few counts. The chain is built from TRBV27 and TRBJ2-3; 8 bases line up with TRBD2. V gave up 5 bases and J gave up 5 bases; unmatched junction bases: 6. Germline V gene data show CDR1 as MNHEY and CDR2 as SMNVEV (reference sequence). This CDR3 is 14 amino acids long. For the CDR3, the DNA is TGTGCCAGCAGTGGAGCGGGAGTGATAGATACGCAGTATTTT. It encodes CASSGAGVIDTQYF.

Only one count was recorded for this clonotype. The chain combines TRBV5-1 with TRBJ2-1; TRBD1 matches 7 bases. Per the germline V gene, CDR1 is SGHRS and CDR2 is YFSETQ. The J segment lost 7 bases and the V segment lost 4 bases, leaving 14 bases of the junction unmatched. The CDR3 extends over 16 amino acids. The CDR3, as DNA: TGCGCCAGCAGCCCGGATCGAGGGGGCAGAGAAAATGAGCAGTTCTTC. Amino acids: CASSPDRGGRENEQFF.

The chain links TRBV20-1 to TRBJ2-2, with 13 bases identical to TRBD2. There are 15 residues in the CDR3. Germline assignment: CDR1 DFQATT and CDR2 SNEGSKA (reference sequence). The V and J ends lost 5 bases and 5 bases, in that order; junction bases with no gene match: 5. The CDR3 loop reads CSAWAGLAGTGELFF. In nucleotides, the CDR3 is TGCAGTGCTTGGGCGGGACTAGCGGGAACCGGGGAGCTGTTTTTT.

The chain employs TRBV28 and TRBJ2-5; possible D gene TRBD2, 5 bases. This CDR3 is built from 16 residues. V gave up 6 bases and J gave up 4 bases, with 21 bases separating them. Germline-derived CDR1 and CDR2 are MDHEN and SYDVKM. CDR3 sequence reads: CASSTLDTFEGETQYF. The CDR3, as DNA: TGTGCCAGCAGCACCTTAGACACCTTCGAGGGAGAGACCCAGTACTTC.

V is TRBV7-9 and J is TRBJ2-3; possible D gene TRBD2, 5 bases. The ends were cut back, 1 base at V and 2 bases at J, with 13 bases in the middle. This CDR3 is built from 16 residues. Germline CDR1 SEHNR, CDR2 FQNEAQ (reference sequence). The DNA of the CDR3 is TGTGCCAGCAGCTTAGAGGCTAGCTTTCTCACAGATACGCAGTATTTT. The encoded protein is CASSLEASFLTDTQYF.

The V call is TRBV11-3, the J call TRBJ2-1; D unclear. The CDR3 runs to 12 residues. Trimming removed 6 bases at V and 6 bases at J, with 9 bases between. The germline gives CDR1 SGHNT, CDR2 YENEEA. For the CDR3, the DNA is TGTGCCAGCAGTTCAAATTTCAATGAGCAGTTCTTC. Residues: CASSSNFNEQFF.

The chain links TRBV6-5 to TRBJ2-1; tentatively, D is TRBD2 (5 bases). Looked up from germline, CDR1 is MNHEY and CDR2 is SVGAGI. Trimming took 2 bases from V and 7 from J, leaving 12 bases between them. This CDR3 contains 14 residues. DNA of the CDR3: TGTGCCAGCAGTTACGGACTTTTCGGGAATGAGCAGTTCTTC. Protein sequence: CASSYGLFGNEQFF.

V usage is TRBV7-2 and J usage is TRBJ2-3; maybe TRBD2 (6 bases). The CDR3 spans 15 residues. CDR1 and CDR2 (germline): SGHTA, FQGNSA. The germline V and J ends were trimmed by 2 bases and 1 base, with 10 bases remaining between them. Here the CDR3 reads CASSLTDYGTDTQYF. The DNA for the CDR3 is TGTGCCAGCAGCTTAACGGACTATGGCACAGATACGCAGTATTTT.

This clonotype was counted only a few times. The chain couples TRBV18 to TRBJ2-2; TRBD1 is a possible D gene (5 bases). V was cut by 2 bases and J by 4 bases, with 11 bases left in between. This CDR3 is 15 amino acids long. The germline V gene encodes CDR1 KGHSH and CDR2 LQKENI. CDR3 residues: CASSPGSQGTGELFF. Written as DNA, the CDR3 is TGTGCCAGCTCACCAGGGTCCCAGGGCACCGGGGAGCTGTTTTTT. The full variable domain, in which reference TRBV18 and TRBJ2-2 provide the parts outside the CDR3, is NAGVMQNPRHLVRRRGQEARLRCSPMKGHSHVYWYRQLPEEGLKFMVYLQKENIIDESGMPKERFSAEFPKEGPSILRIQQVVRGDSAAYFCASSPGSQGTGELFFGEGSRLTVL.

The chain carries TRBV7-2 and TRBJ2-2; 8 bases agree with TRBD1. V was clipped by 5 bases and J by 4 bases; unmatched bases: 6. From germline, CDR1 is SGHTA and CDR2 FQGNSA. The CDR3 extends over 15 amino acids. CDR3 protein: CASSRTGLFTGELFF. CDR3 coding DNA: TGTGCCAGCAGCCGGACAGGGTTATTCACCGGGGAGCTGTTTTTT. Looking up the rest from reference TRBV7-2 and TRBJ2-2 gives the full variable domain: GAGVSQSPSNKVTEKGKDVELRCDPISGHTALYWYRQSLGQGLEFLIYFQGNSAPDKSGLPSDRFSAERTGGSVSTLTIQRTQQEDSAVYLCASSRTGLFTGELFFGEGSRLTVL.